There are a few counts of the clone carrying this T cell receptor (beta chain). The antigen is undetermined. Patients were diagnosed from clinical symptoms, serum thyroxine, TRAb, thyroid ultrasound and orbital computed tomography. PBMCs were density-gradient isolated from about 9.6 ml fresh blood. Amplification from RNA transcripts yielded the TCR beta CDR3 regions. First-round RT-PCR with HTBI primers preceded a second-round multiplex PCR. TCRdb re-derived calls from the multiplex PCR reads in MiXCR, one entry per CDR3 protein. Of around 660,000 distinct CDR3 sequences in the sample, roughly 39% were seen once. This sample was taken from a study of Graves' ophthalmopathy and Graves' hyperthyroidism. The CDR3 is 17 amino acids. Germline values: CDR1 SEHNR, CDR2 FQNEAQ (reference sequence). V gave up 3 bases and J gave up 6 bases; unmatched junction bases: 15. Overall study findings and caveats: The 13-signature model separated ophthalmopathy from stable hyperthyroidism at around 88% sensitivity and roughly 80% specificity. The majority of expanded thyroid clonotypes above 0.001 frequency also occurred in blood.

The rearrangement links TRBV7-9 to TRBJ1-2, with 8 bases aligning to TRBD1. The TCR was taken from an adult man with Graves' ophthalmopathy. Sequenced: peripheral blood. The CDR3 spells CASSLDGQGLYDNGYTF. The CDR3 region has the DNA TGTGCCAGCAGCTTGGATGGACAGGGTTTATATGATAATGGCTACACCTTC.